This paragraph reports one T cell receptor beta chain. This record comes from a study of radiation and T cells in renal cell carcinoma. Using immunoSEQ multiplex PCR, the repertoire was profiled, and TCRdb retains in-frame clones only, with some absent. The table shows 100,000 to 150,000 clones, with roughly four fifths occurring only once. Time point given: blood 2 weeks post-SBRT. Sample treatment: 15 Gy SBRT to primary tumor, nephrectomy 4 weeks later. The CDR3 extends over 17 amino acids. Trimming cost V 2 bases and J 1 base; bases outside gene matches: 3. The germline gives CDR1 GTSNPN, CDR2 SVGIG (reference sequence).

The receptor was derived from a man over 45 with renal cell carcinoma. The sample consisted of blood, taken from a patient whose treatment included radiotherapy and nephrectomy. The chain carries TRBV30 and TRBJ2-6; 12 bases are shared with TRBD1. Here the CDR3 reads CAWSRDRGHSGANVLTF. CDR3 bases: TGTGCCTGGAGTCGGGACAGGGGGCATTCTGGGGCCAACGTCCTGACTTTC.